This T cell receptor beta chain was found in a study of CD8 T cells in Susac syndrome. With respect to this clonotype: The antigen remains unidentified.

Whole-study findings and limits: The study conceded that relatively few individuals underwent its TCR sequencing and HLA analysis.

Blood CD8+ and CD4+ T cells underwent high-throughput TCR beta sequencing. Reverse transcription of about 0.45 to 1 ug RNA used random hexamers. Multiplex immunoSEQ PCR targeted 54 Vbeta and 13 Jbeta TCR beta segments. MiXCR was run by TCRdb on the immunoSEQ multiplex PCR reads, yielding one entry per CDR3 protein. The sample has about 400,000 distinct CDR3 sequences, around 85% seen once. The V and J ends lost 0 bases and 3 bases, in that order; junction bases with no gene match: 5. This CDR3 comprises 16 residues. Germline V gene sequence: CDR1 LGHNA, CDR2 YNFKEQ. The sequence was obtained from a human donor with multiple sclerosis. The gene calls are TRBV4-2 and TRBJ2-7, with TRBD1 matching 10 bases. The sequencing input was CD8+ T cells from PBMCs. CDR3 in DNA: TGTGCCAGCAGCCAAGAAGGGACAGGGGTTATCTACGAGCAGTACTTC. Amino acids: CASSQEGTGVIYEQYF.